These 27 T cell receptor beta chains originate from one sample sequenced in a study of blood T cell repertoires in COVID-19. TCRdb keeps only in-frame clones here, not all; method: immunoSEQ multiplex PCR. The data hold 100,000 to 150,000 clones, with roughly 80% observed a single time. Specimen: peripheral blood. The receptors stem from a man aged 50-59 years with acute or convalescent COVID-19.

The rearrangement uses TRBV4-1 and TRBJ1-5; D gene uncertain. Germline loops: CDR1 MGHRA, CDR2 YSYEKL. This CDR3 region has 15 residues. V was trimmed by 0 bases and J by 3 bases, leaving 9 bases between them. CDR3 region: CASSQDPGYNQPQHF. CDR3 DNA sequence: TGCGCCAGCAGCCAAGATCCGGGGTACAATCAGCCCCAGCATTTT.

The chain combines TRBV9 with TRBJ1-5, with a possible D match to TRBD1 (6 bases). Per the germline V gene, CDR1 is SGDLS and CDR2 is YYNGEE. V lost 4 bases and J 5 bases, leaving 13 bases between the germline ends. CDR3 length: 14 residues. The CDR3 sequence is CASSPGGPYQPQHF. The CDR3 DNA reads as TGTGCCAGCAGCCCGGGGGGCCCTTATCAGCCCCAGCATTTT.

V is TRBV10-3 and J is TRBJ2-2; 15 positions match TRBD2. V lost 7 bases, J lost 1 base, and 7 bases stayed unmatched. CDR3 size: 18 residues. Germline CDR1 ENHRY, CDR2 SYGVKD. In DNA form, the CDR3 reads TGTGCCATCATGAGGACTAGCGGGGGGGCTTTGAACACCGGGGAGCTGTTTTTT. Translation: CAIMRTSGGALNTGELFF.

The chain joins TRBV19 to TRBJ2-5; 10 bases line up with TRBD2. The CDR3 contains 14 residues. Losses at the gene ends were 5 bases for V and 3 bases for J; bases not matched to a gene: 3. Germline assignment: CDR1 LNHDA and CDR2 SQIVND (reference sequence). CDR3 DNA: TGTGCCAGTAGTCCAGGACTAGCGGAAGAGACCCAGTACTTC. Its protein product is CASSPGLAEETQYF.

The chain employs TRBV5-1 and TRBJ1-4; TRBD1 aligns across 9 bases. The V gene's germline CDR1 is SGHRS and CDR2 YFSETQ. CDR3 length: 14 amino acids. J lost 3 bases, V lost 5 bases, and 2 bases had no gene match. The CDR3, as DNA: TGCGCCAGCAGAACAGGGGGCCCTAATGAAAAACTGTTTTTT. Protein sequence: CASRTGGPNEKLFF. Full variable domain (outside the CDR3, taken from reference TRBV5-1 and TRBJ1-4): KAGVTQTPRYLIKTRGQQVTLSCSPISGHRSVSWYQQTPGQGLQFLFEYFSETQRNKGNFPGRFSGRQFSNSRSEMNVSTLELGDSALYLCASRTGGPNEKLFFGSGTQLSVL.

V usage is TRBV7-9 and J usage is TRBJ1-5, with 9 bases aligning to TRBD1. J was trimmed by 4 bases and V by 5 bases; bases with no gene match: 9. The length of the CDR3 is 16 residues. CDR1 is SEHNR and CDR2 is FQNEAQ in the germline V gene (reference sequence). The CDR3 protein is CASSPGTGPKNQPQHF. Here the CDR3 DNA reads TGTGCCAGCAGCCCCGGGACAGGGCCCAAGAATCAGCCCCAGCATTTT.

The gene calls are TRBV3-1 (or the pseudogene TRBV3-2) and TRBJ1-2, with 8 bases matching TRBD1. Trimming removed 7 bases from V and 8 bases from J; junction bases left unmatched: 9. The length of the CDR3 is 13 residues. In germline, CDR1 is LGHDT, CDR2 YNNKEL (reference sequence). In DNA, the CDR3 is TGTGCCAGCAACCTAAAGGACAGGGAAGGCTACACCTTC. It is translated as CASNLKDREGYTF.

CDR3 region: CATSRIQGYEQFF. CDR3 bases: TGTGCCACCAGCAGAATACAGGGGTACGAGCAGTTCTTC. V and J are TRBV15 and TRBJ2-1, with 7 bases aligning to TRBD1. V gave up 2 bases and J gave up 10 bases; unmatched junction bases: 5. This CDR3 is 13 amino acids long. CDR1 is LNHNV, CDR2 YYDKDF, per germline (reference sequence). The whole variable domain, filled in from reference TRBV15 and TRBJ2-1, reads DAMVIQNPRYQVTQFGKPVTLSCSQTLNHNVMYWYQQKSSQAPKLLFHYYDKDFNNEADTPDNFQSRRPNTSFCFLDIRSPGLGDTAMYLCATSRIQGYEQFFGPGTRLTVL.

The chain is built from TRBV5-1 and TRBJ2-7; TRBD1 matches at 7 bases. CDR3 length: 16 amino acids. In germline, CDR1 is SGHRS, CDR2 YFSETQ. Germline trimming cut 1 base from V and 5 bases from J; bases unmatched to any gene: 12. CDR3 region: CASSLNGEGGPDEQYF. DNA of the CDR3: TGCGCCAGCAGCTTGAATGGAGAAGGGGGCCCCGACGAGCAGTACTTC. The variable domain in full, with the rest retrieved from reference TRBV5-1 and TRBJ2-7, is KAGVTQTPRYLIKTRGQQVTLSCSPISGHRSVSWYQQTPGQGLQFLFEYFSETQRNKGNFPGRFSGRQFSNSRSEMNVSTLELGDSALYLCASSLNGEGGPDEQYFGPGTRLTVT.

The chain employs TRBV6-5 and TRBJ1-5, with TRBD1 identical over 9 bases. J gave up 5 bases and V 5 bases, and 7 bases lay outside the gene matches. CDR1 is MNHEY and CDR2 is SVGAGI in the germline V gene. The CDR3 spans 15 residues. This chain's CDR3 is CASSRDGTGYQPQHF. The DNA of the CDR3 is TGTGCCAGCAGTCGTGACGGGACAGGGTATCAGCCCCAGCATTTT.

This chain joins TRBV29-1 and TRBJ1-2, with 7 nucleotides matching TRBD1. The CDR3 has 13 residues. Trimming cost V 7 bases and J 0 bases; bases outside gene matches: 5. Germline V gene sequence: CDR1 SQVTM, CDR2 ANQGSEA. CDR3 DNA: TGCAGCGCCGAGGGGGCACCTAACTATGGCTACACCTTC. It codes for CSAEGAPNYGYTF.

The chain joins TRBV19 to TRBJ2-6; no clear D gene. There are 15 residues in the CDR3. The V and J ends lost 5 bases and 3 bases respectively, with 11 bases between them. Per the germline V gene, CDR1 is LNHDA and CDR2 is SQIVND (reference sequence). The chain's CDR3 is CASSPPVNGANVLTF. The CDR3 nucleotides are TGTGCCAGTAGTCCGCCGGTGAATGGGGCCAACGTCCTGACTTTC.

This chain connects TRBV25-1 to TRBJ1-2, with 7 bases lining up with TRBD1. The germline V gene has CDR1 MGHDK and CDR2 SYGVNS. With V trimmed by 4 bases and J by 4 bases, 6 bases remained unmatched. CDR3 size: 14 residues. CDR3 DNA: TGTGCCAGCAGTGCAATAACAGGGGCCTATGGCTACACCTTC. Residues: CASSAITGAYGYTF.

V is TRBV5-6 and J is TRBJ1-6; 9 bases align to TRBD1. The CDR3 covers 15 residues. The V segment lost 4 bases and the J segment 7 bases; nucleotides outside the gene matches: 6. Germline CDR1 SGHDT, CDR2 YYEEEE. The CDR3 DNA sequence: TGTGCCAGCAGCGGTACAGGGGGCGGGAATTCACCCCTCCACTTT. It is translated as CASSGTGGGNSPLHF.

The rearrangement uses TRBV5-1 and TRBJ2-5; tentative D call: TRBD1 (5 bases). The germline V gene encodes CDR1 SGHRS and CDR2 YFSETQ. V lost 3 bases, J lost 4 bases, and 10 bases lay in between. This CDR3 has 13 amino acids. The chain's CDR3 is CASSWGPRETQYF. CDR3 nucleotide sequence: TGCGCCAGCAGCTGGGGCCCCCGAGAGACCCAGTACTTC.

This rearrangement joins TRBV4-1 to TRBJ2-7; 9 nucleotides agree with TRBD2. This CDR3 contains 14 residues. Germline loops: CDR1 MGHRA, CDR2 YSYEKL. With V trimmed by 3 bases and J by 3 bases, 3 bases remained unmatched. DNA for the CDR3: TGCGCCAGCAGCCAGCTAGCGGGGAACTACGAGCAGTACTTC. The encoded protein is CASSQLAGNYEQYF.

This clone was detected a few times. The chain combines TRBV29-1 with TRBJ2-5; 9 nucleotides match TRBD1. V dropped 4 bases and J dropped 5; count of bases not matched to a gene: 8. This CDR3 comprises 14 residues. CDR1 and CDR2 from the germline V gene are SQVTM and ANQGSEA. CDR3 nucleotides: TGCAGCGTTGGGAACAGGGGGCTGCTCGAGACCCAGTACTTC. Residues: CSVGNRGLLETQYF.

This clone was detected a few times. The J gene is TRBJ1-5, the V gene TRBV5-4, with 8 nucleotides matching TRBD1. Trimming cost V 3 bases and J 5 bases; bases outside gene matches: 7. Germline V gene lookup returns CDR1 SGHNT and CDR2 YYREEE (reference sequence). This CDR3 is 15 amino acids long. The CDR3 DNA is TGTGCCAGCAGCTCCGGACAGGGTAACGATCAGCCCCAGCATTTT. Translating it yields CASSSGQGNDQPQHF.

The genes are TRBV27 and TRBJ1-2; 11 bases align to TRBD1. This CDR3 region has 13 residues. The germline gives CDR1 MNHEY, CDR2 SMNVEV (reference sequence). The junction had 3 bases not matched to a gene; V was cut back by 8 bases and J by 4 bases. The CDR3 bases are TGTGCCAGCGGGGGACAGGGGGGCTATGGCTACACCTTC. It codes for CASGGQGGYGYTF.

This chain connects TRBV7-3 to TRBJ1-1; D is perhaps TRBD1 (6 bases). Germline CDR1 reads SGHTA; CDR2 reads FQGTGA. The CDR3 loop spans 13 amino acids. V gave up 5 bases and J gave up 4 bases, with 11 bases separating them. The CDR3 region is CASSQRGGTEAFF. CDR3 bases: TGTGCCAGCAGCCAAAGGGGGGGCACTGAAGCTTTCTTT.

This clone turned up a few times. The chain carries TRBV7-9 and TRBJ1-2, with TRBD1 identical over 7 bases. Germline V gene lookup returns CDR1 SEHNR and CDR2 FQNEAQ (reference sequence). Germline trimming cut 3 bases from V and 7 bases from J; bases unmatched to any gene: 11. This CDR3 comprises 15 residues. The CDR3 DNA reads as TGTGCCAGCAGCTTGCCAAGGAACAGGGGAACTGGCTACACCTTC. Translated: CASSLPRNRGTGYTF.

The chain joins TRBV9 to TRBJ2-1; TRBD2 matches at 12 bases. Germline lookup yields CDR1 SGDLS and CDR2 YYNGEE. J gave up 5 bases and V 0 bases, and 9 bases lay outside the gene matches. The CDR3 contains 18 residues. CDR3 bases: TGTGCCAGCAGCGTAGGGAGAGGACTAGCGGGATATAACAATGAGCAGTTCTTC. Translating it yields CASSVGRGLAGYNNEQFF.

The CDR3 is CASSSKARGNTEAFF. Written as DNA, the CDR3 is TGTGCCAGCAGCTCGAAAGCCAGGGGGAACACTGAAGCTTTCTTT. V and J are TRBV5-4 and TRBJ1-1; possible D gene TRBD1, 6 bases. The CDR3 consists of 15 residues. CDR1 is SGHNT and CDR2 is YYREEE in the germline V gene (reference sequence). V lost 3 bases and J 1 base, leaving 13 bases between the germline ends. The full variable domain, rest sourced from reference TRBV5-4 and TRBJ1-1, is ETGVTQSPTHLIKTRGQQVTLRCSSQSGHNTVSWYQQALGQGPQFIFQYYREEENGRGNFPPRFSGLQFPNYSSELNVNALELDDSALYLCASSSKARGNTEAFFGQGTRLTVV.

The table lists this clone with a few counts. The chain is built from TRBV19 and TRBJ2-3; the match to TRBD1 covers 8 bases. Germline values: CDR1 LNHDA, CDR2 SQIVND (reference sequence). This CDR3 spans 17 amino acids. The V gene end was trimmed by 4 bases and the J gene end by 2 bases; junction bases not matched to a gene: 11. The CDR3, as DNA: TGTGCCAGTAGTACCCTCGGGACAGGACCTACCACAGATACGCAGTATTTT. It specifies CASSTLGTGPTTDTQYF.

V gene TRBV10-3 combines with J gene TRBJ1-1; 7 bases fit TRBD1. The J segment lost 2 bases and the V segment lost 7 bases, leaving 1 base of the junction unmatched. Germline V gene sequence: CDR1 ENHRY, CDR2 SYGVKD. The CDR3 consists of 12 residues. The CDR3 loop is CAITGGNTEAFF. CDR3 sequence (DNA): TGTGCCATCACAGGGGGAAACACTGAAGCTTTCTTT.

The chain has TRBV5-1 and TRBJ2-1; 14 bases fit TRBD2. The CDR3 is 17 amino acids. Germline assignment: CDR1 SGHRS and CDR2 YFSETQ. V gave up 2 bases and J gave up 6 bases; unmatched junction bases: 7. Here the CDR3 reads CASSFGTSGRGFNEQFF. CDR3 bases: TGCGCCAGCAGCTTTGGGACTAGCGGGAGAGGGTTCAATGAGCAGTTCTTC.

This chain joins TRBV23-1 and TRBJ2-7, with D possibly TRBD1 on 5 matching bases. TRBV23-1 is recorded as an ORF, its role being uncertain. The CDR3 length is 13 residues. V shed 3 bases and J shed 4 bases, with 10 bases lying between them. The CDR3 region has the DNA TGCGCCAGCAGTCACTCAGACAGTTACGAGCAGTACTTC. It translates to CASSHSDSYEQYF.